This entry features one T cell receptor (beta chain) sequence. Its antigen is undetermined. These data are taken from a study of T-cell memory formation after mild COVID-19. TCRdb redid the calling of the 5' RACE reads with MiXCR, one entry per CDR3 protein. The data contain 350,000 to 500,000 distinct CDR3 sequences, about 22% of them singletons. Study-level findings and limits: Pre-infection memory showed some responding clones, and this suggested that cross-reactive memory joined.

CDR1 is LGHNA and CDR2 is YNFKEQ in the germline V gene. The V end was cut by 0 bases, the J end by 1 base, with 10 bases between. This CDR3 has 15 residues. Sequencing was performed on PBMCs or a T cell subset sorted from them (not recorded which). The chain uses TRBV4-2 and TRBJ2-7, with TRBD2 as a possible D gene (6 bases). The sequence was collected from an adult woman who had mild COVID-19 (a few samples of this study predate the infection). Cell type and time point are not known. CDR3 in amino acids: CASSQEVGLSYEQYF. CDR3 in DNA: TGTGCCAGCAGCCAAGAGGTGGGACTTTCCTACGAGCAGTACTTC.